This TCR beta chain was captured in a study of siplizumab effects on memory and regulatory T cells. Notes on the study in general: Under siplizumab, alloreactive sequences traced to unstimulated CD4+ memory cells were significantly reduced.

Data came from immunoSEQ multiplex PCR; TCRdb stores just in-frame clones and leaves some out. The sample contains approximately 91,000 clones, just under 95% of which appear only once. Remarks on this clone: Its antigen remains unidentified.

CDR1 is SGHRS, CDR2 YFSETQ, per germline. The germline V and J ends were trimmed by 9 bases and 4 bases, with 14 bases remaining between them. CDR3 length equals 13 residues. What was sequenced was CD8+ T cells sorted from blood. This sequence originates from a human donor in good health. V is TRBV5-1 and J is TRBJ1-5; no firm D call. CDR3 sequence (DNA): TGCGCCATCTTTGGAGCGGTGAATCAGCCCCAGCATTTT. Translation: CAIFGAVNQPQHF.